These 29 T cell receptor beta chains were sequenced from one sample in a study of blood T cells in healthy people across ages. A second PCR of about 6 to 11 cycles used a sample-barcoded 5' primer and a J-beta primer mix. MiXCR, run by TCRdb on the 5' RACE reads, gives a single entry per CDR3 protein. The sample lists about 1,600,000 distinct CDR3 sequences, 42% seen once, with approximately 7.9% in the top ten. The sequencing sample was made of blood. The receptors shown here come from a woman under 30 in good health.

The V and J genes are TRBV20-1 and TRBJ2-4; D remains unclear. The CDR3 spans 13 residues. The germline V and J ends were trimmed by 3 bases and 1 base, with 7 bases remaining between them. CDR1 is DFQATT and CDR2 is SNEGSKA in the germline V gene (reference sequence). The CDR3 DNA is TGCAGTGCTAGCGTTGGGGCCAAAAACATTCAGTACTTC. This gives the protein CSASVGAKNIQYF.

The chain has TRBV5-1 and TRBJ1-5; D might be TRBD1 (5 bases). Trimming stripped 4 bases from V and 1 base from J, with 15 bases between. From germline, CDR1 is SGHRS and CDR2 YFSETQ. The CDR3 spans 16 residues. The CDR3 DNA is TGCGCCAGCAGCCCCACCGGCAGGGCGAGCAATCAGCCCCAGCATTTT. Translation gives CASSPTGRASNQPQHF.

The chain employs TRBV28 and TRBJ2-3; possible D gene TRBD1, 5 bases. V was clipped by 5 bases and J by 4 bases, with 10 bases between them. CDR3 length equals 13 residues. CDR1 is MDHEN, CDR2 SYDVKM, per germline. The DNA of the CDR3 is TGTGCCAGCAGTGTGTTACAGGCAGATACGCAGTATTTT. The encoded protein is CASSVLQADTQYF.

This clonotype has just a few counts. The chain couples TRBV4-2 to TRBJ2-1, with D possibly TRBD2 on 5 matching bases. The V and J ends lost 1 base and 0 bases respectively, with 10 bases between them. Germline V gives CDR1 LGHNA, CDR2 YNFKEQ. The CDR3 totals 16 residues. The CDR3 DNA reads TGTGCCAGCAGCCAAGCCAGTACTAGCTCCTACAATGAGCAGTTCTTC. It codes for CASSQASTSSYNEQFF.

The sample holds a few counts of this clonotype. The chain employs TRBV4-2 and TRBJ2-1, with TRBD2 identical over 9 bases. J gave up 6 bases and V 1 base, and 10 bases lay outside the gene matches. Germline CDR1 reads LGHNA; CDR2 reads YNFKEQ. The CDR3 sequence is 17 residues long. CDR3 in amino acids: CASSQAPRTSAPNEQFF. The DNA of the CDR3 is TGTGCCAGCAGCCAAGCTCCCCGGACTAGCGCACCCAATGAGCAGTTCTTC.

This clonotype occurred a few times. The chain recombines TRBV3-1 with TRBJ2-3; 9 positions match TRBD2. The CDR3 length is 15 residues. The junction had 5 bases not matched to a gene; V was cut back by 1 base and J by 6 bases. Germline-derived CDR1 and CDR2 are LGHDT and YNNKEL (reference sequence). CDR3: CASSQGVLAGDTQYF. The CDR3 DNA follows: TGTGCCAGCAGCCAAGGGGTGCTAGCGGGGGATACGCAGTATTTT.

The chain employs TRBV10-3 and TRBJ2-5; D is possibly TRBD1 (6 bases). Between the trimmed V and J ends, which lost 5 bases and 4 bases, there was a span of 23 bases. The germline CDR1 and CDR2 sequences are ENHRY and SYGVKD. CDR3 length: 17 residues. CDR3 sequence (DNA): TGTGCCATCAGTCATAAAGGTCAGGGGAAAGGCGGAGAGACCCAGTACTTC. It translates to CAISHKGQGKGGETQYF.

The sample holds one count of this clonotype. The chain joins TRBV3-1 to TRBJ2-3; no definite D call. The CDR3 is 18 residues long. With 4 bases removed from V and 2 bases from J, the gap between germline ends came to 22 bases. Germline assignment: CDR1 LGHDT and CDR2 YNNKEL (reference sequence). CDR3: CASSLRYSTTFTTDTQYF. The CDR3 bases are TGTGCCAGCAGCCTCAGGTACTCGACGACGTTTACCACAGATACGCAGTATTTT.

The CDR3 bases are TGCAGCGTTGAAGACTGGAACAGTTACACTGAAGCTTTCTTT. This encodes CSVEDWNSYTEAFF. The chain uses TRBV29-1 and TRBJ1-1, with D hard to call. This CDR3 is 14 amino acids long. Trimming pared 0 bases from V and 3 bases from J, leaving 11 bases between. Per the germline V gene, CDR1 is SQVTM and CDR2 is ANQGSEA.

The J gene is TRBJ1-2, the V gene TRBV29-1, with D unclear. CDR3 length equals 14 residues. V was shortened by 0 bases and J by 0 bases, with 8 bases between the two germline ends. The germline V gene has CDR1 SQVTM and CDR2 ANQGSEA. CDR3 residues: CSVEDSGSNYGYTF. The CDR3 DNA sequence: TGCAGCGTTGAAGACAGCGGATCTAACTATGGCTACACCTTC.

The chain links TRBV7-3 to TRBJ2-3; 15 bases line up with TRBD2. V trimming: 0 bases; J trimming: 6 bases; junction bases outside the gene matches: 10. Germline V gene data show CDR1 as SGHTA and CDR2 as FQGTGA. The CDR3 loop spans 19 amino acids. The CDR3 region is CASSLTGTSGGQRFDTQYF. The CDR3 nucleotides read TGTGCCAGCAGCTTAACGGGGACTAGCGGGGGGCAGCGATTCGATACGCAGTATTTT.

This clonotype was observed a few times. The V and J genes are TRBV20-1 and TRBJ2-3; no definite D call. The CDR3 is 17 amino acids. The germline V gene encodes CDR1 DFQATT and CDR2 SNEGSKA (reference sequence). V lost 5 bases, J lost 1 base, and 22 bases lay in between. The CDR3 DNA reads as TGCAGTGCTCCCGGCCCGCTACTTCTGGCCGGCACAGATACGCAGTATTTT. It specifies CSAPGPLLLAGTDTQYF.

The rearrangement links TRBV14 to TRBJ2-5; maybe TRBD2 (6 bases). The end of the DNA is better explained by TRBJ2-7, so the J call may be wrong. The CDR3 sequence is 15 residues long. In germline, CDR1 is SGHDN, CDR2 FVKESK. The CDR3: CASSQSERVRNEQYF. CDR3 coding DNA: TGTGCCAGCAGCCAATCTGAGCGGGTTCGGAACGAGCAGTACTTC.

The J gene is TRBJ1-1, the V gene TRBV6-5, with 7 bases identical to TRBD1. CDR1 is MNHEY, CDR2 SVGAGI, per germline. The V gene end was trimmed by 0 bases and the J gene end by 4 bases; junction bases not matched to a gene: 5. The CDR3 is made up of 15 amino acids. The CDR3 nucleotides read TGTGCCAGCAGTTACTCTGGCAGGGGGAGCACTGAAGCTTTCTTT. Translated: CASSYSGRGSTEAFF.

The chain recombines TRBV6-5 with TRBJ2-1, with D uncertain. Trimming took off 5 bases at V and 4 bases at J, with 15 bases between the two ends. CDR1 and CDR2 from the germline V gene are MNHEY and SVGAGI. CDR3 length: 15 amino acids. The CDR3 sequence is CASSTGARRYNEQFF. CDR3 in DNA: TGTGCCAGCAGTACCGGCGCTAGAAGGTACAATGAGCAGTTCTTC.

The chain couples TRBV12-3 or TRBV12-4 to TRBJ2-7, with D possibly matching TRBD1 (6 bases). V was cut by 5 bases and J by 3 bases, with 17 bases left in between. The CDR3 loop spans 15 amino acids. The CDR3 region is CASSPVAQGNYEQYF. Written as DNA, the CDR3 is TGTGCCAGCAGTCCAGTCGCACAGGGAAACTACGAGCAGTACTTC.

The chain combines TRBV4-1 with TRBJ2-3; the match to TRBD1 covers 7 bases. J was trimmed by 4 bases and V by 0 bases; bases with no gene match: 10. There are 17 residues in the CDR3. CDR1 is MGHRA and CDR2 is YSYEKL in the germline V gene. The chain's CDR3 is CASSQERGRQGPDTQYF. The DNA of the CDR3 is TGCGCCAGCAGCCAAGAGAGGGGAAGACAGGGACCAGATACGCAGTATTTT.

The CDR3 DNA reads as TGTGCCAGCAGCCGACAGGTGTCGCATCAAGAGACCCAGTACTTC. Translating it yields CASSRQVSHQETQYF. This chain connects TRBV7-2 to TRBJ2-5, with D possibly TRBD1 on 6 matching bases. This CDR3 comprises 15 residues. The V and J ends lost 5 bases and 2 bases respectively, with 15 bases between them. The germline CDR1 and CDR2 sequences are SGHTA and FQGNSA. The entire variable domain, with the rest obtained from reference TRBV7-2 and TRBJ2-5, is as follows: GAGVSQSPSNKVTEKGKDVELRCDPISGHTALYWYRQSLGQGLEFLIYFQGNSAPDKSGLPSDRFSAERTGGSVSTLTIQRTQQEDSAVYLCASSRQVSHQETQYFGPGTRLLVL.

The chain is built from TRBV20-1 and TRBJ1-4; D is perhaps TRBD1 (6 bases). Per the germline V gene, CDR1 is DFQATT and CDR2 is SNEGSKA (reference sequence). This CDR3 region has 13 residues. Trimming removed 5 bases from V and 3 bases from J, with 10 bases in between. CDR3 in DNA: TGCAGTGCTCCTCGGGGGCCTAATGAAAAACTGTTTTTT. Its protein product is CSAPRGPNEKLFF.

The CDR3 DNA follows: TGTGCCAGCAGTCCCTTTTCAGGCCAAGAGACCCAGTACTTC. This gives the protein CASSPFSGQETQYF. The chain combines TRBV28 with TRBJ2-5; no clear D. The CDR3 has 14 residues. Germline CDR1 reads MDHEN; CDR2 reads SYDVKM. Trimming pared 5 bases from V and 1 base from J, leaving 11 bases between.

This clonotype came up many times. The chain combines TRBV7-2 with TRBJ2-1; 8 nucleotides match TRBD1. V lost 2 bases, J lost 2 bases, and 2 bases stayed unmatched. Germline lookup yields CDR1 SGHTA and CDR2 FQGNSA. The CDR3 length is 15 residues. The CDR3: CASSLRGQAYNEQFF. The CDR3 region has the DNA TGTGCCAGCAGCTTACGGGGACAGGCCTACAATGAGCAGTTCTTC.

CDR3 coding DNA: TGTGCCAGCAGCTTTGTGGCATTTAACCCGTACGAGCAGTACTTC. Residues: CASSFVAFNPYEQYF. The gene calls are TRBV7-8 and TRBJ2-4; D gene ambiguous. The better agreement between TRBJ2-7 and the DNA end casts doubt on the J call. Germline CDR1 reads SGHVS; CDR2 reads FQNEAQ. This CDR3 contains 15 residues.

This clonotype appeared a few times. The V and J genes are TRBV14 and TRBJ1-2; a weak D match, TRBD1 (6 bases). The CDR3 is 15 residues long. V lost 0 bases and J 3 bases, leaving 11 bases between the germline ends. Looked up from germline, CDR1 is SGHDN and CDR2 is FVKESK. The CDR3 bases are TGTGCCAGCAGCCAAGATACGGGACACGACTATGGCTACACCTTC. Its protein product is CASSQDTGHDYGYTF.

V and J are TRBV7-9 and TRBJ2-5, with 7 bases lining up with TRBD2. In germline, CDR1 is SEHNR, CDR2 FQNEAQ (reference sequence). The CDR3 has 16 amino acids. The V gene end was trimmed by 3 bases and the J gene end by 2 bases; junction bases not matched to a gene: 9. CDR3 DNA sequence: TGTGCCAGCAGCTTCCCCGGGACTACCTATCAAGAGACCCAGTACTTC. It translates to CASSFPGTTYQETQYF.

The V call is TRBV6-6, the J call TRBJ1-4; D remains ambiguous. Trimming shortened V by 5 bases and J by 7 bases, and 8 bases separated the two germline ends. Looked up from germline, CDR1 is MNHNY and CDR2 is SVGAGI (reference sequence). CDR3 length equals 12 residues. DNA of the CDR3: TGTGCCAGCAGTACCACAAGTGAAAAACTGTTTTTT. Its translation: CASSTTSEKLFF.

At least ten counts were recorded for this clonotype. The chain recombines TRBV29-1 with TRBJ2-1; D is possibly TRBD2 (5 bases). Trimming shortened V by 7 bases and J by 5 bases, and 15 bases separated the two germline ends. Germline assignment: CDR1 SQVTM and CDR2 ANQGSEA. The CDR3 extends over 13 amino acids. CDR3 sequence: CSAKSGPDNEQFF. CDR3 coding DNA: TGCAGCGCTAAAAGCGGCCCTGACAATGAGCAGTTCTTC.

This chain connects TRBV4-1 to TRBJ2-3; 7 nucleotides line up with TRBD2. The CDR3 sequence is 16 residues long. Germline V CDR1 and CDR2: MGHRA, YSYEKL. V lost 3 bases, J lost 2 bases, and 8 bases stayed unmatched. Here the CDR3 reads CASSQRASGFTDTQYF. DNA for the CDR3: TGCGCCAGCAGCCAGAGGGCTAGCGGTTTCACAGATACGCAGTATTTT.

This clonotype has more than one count but fewer than ten. The J gene is TRBJ1-2, the V gene TRBV20-1; a possible D gene is TRBD1 (5 bases). V was trimmed by 2 bases and J by 7 bases, leaving 17 bases between them. Germline values: CDR1 DFQATT, CDR2 SNEGSKA (reference sequence). The CDR3 loop spans 14 amino acids. The DNA of the CDR3 is TGCAGTGCTAGACGGGAGGGCAGGGAAAGTGGCTACACCTTC. It is translated as CSARREGRESGYTF.

The chain uses TRBV7-3 and TRBJ2-3, with D perhaps TRBD2 (6 bases). V was trimmed by 5 bases and J by 2 bases, leaving 11 bases between them. CDR3 length equals 14 residues. Per germline, CDR1 SGHTA and CDR2 FQGTGA. The CDR3 DNA reads as TGTGCCAGCAGCCCAGGCGGGGTCACAGATACGCAGTATTTT. This translates into CASSPGGVTDTQYF. Supplemented by reference TRBV7-3 and TRBJ2-3, the full variable domain reads GAGVSQTPSNKVTEKGKYVELRCDPISGHTALYWYRQSLGQGPEFLIYFQGTGAADDSGLPNDRFFAVRPEGSVSTLKIQRTERGDSAVYLCASSPGGVTDTQYFGPGTRLTVL.